The 5 T cell receptor beta chains below were found in one sample sequenced in a study of blood T cell repertoires in COVID-19. Repertoires were generated with immunoSEQ multiplex PCR, while TCRdb's copy carries only in-frame clones and drops some. The sample carries about 280,000 clones, approximately 90% recorded once. Specimen: peripheral blood. These receptors originate from a man aged 35 to 55 with acute or convalescent COVID-19.

Here the CDR3 DNA reads TGTGCCAGCAGCCCAAGTAATCGGTTCCACGAGCAGTACTTC. Its translation: CASSPSNRFHEQYF. V is TRBV11-2 and J is TRBJ2-7; no firm D call. V lost 5 bases and J 5 bases, leaving 16 bases between the germline ends. Germline V gives CDR1 SGHAT, CDR2 FQNNGV. The CDR3 sequence is 14 residues long.

Of note for this clone: The same CDR3 can be traced to other DNA sequences in this sample. The chain couples TRBV27 to TRBJ1-2, with a tentative D call TRBD1 (6 bases). V was shortened by 2 bases and J by 4 bases, with 8 bases between the two germline ends. This CDR3 comprises 13 residues. Germline CDR1 and CDR2: MNHEY and SMNVEV (reference sequence). The CDR3 nucleotides read TGTGCCAGCAGTTTACAGGGGACCTATGGCTACACCTTC. This codes for CASSLQGTYGYTF.

The V and J genes are TRBV2 and TRBJ1-3; no clear D gene. From germline, CDR1 is SNHLY and CDR2 FYNNEI. The CDR3 loop spans 15 amino acids. V was trimmed by 2 bases and J by 0 bases, leaving 8 bases between them. The CDR3 sequence is CASSESYLSGNTIYF. The CDR3, as DNA: TGTGCCAGCAGTGAAAGCTACCTCTCTGGAAACACCATATATTTT.

The chain combines TRBV5-1 with TRBJ1-1; the D gene is possibly TRBD1 (5 bases). The CDR3 length is 15 residues. Germline values: CDR1 SGHRS, CDR2 YFSETQ. Trimming stripped 7 bases from V and 4 bases from J, with 20 bases between. CDR3: CASRPGGGPSTEAFF. The CDR3 nucleotides read TGCGCCAGCCGCCCGGGGGGGGGTCCGAGCACTGAAGCTTTCTTT.

Points on this clone: One junction end does not reproduce the germline sequence, and a read error may be involved. The chain employs TRBV2 and TRBJ2-5; 9 bases map to TRBD2. CDR1 is SNHLY, CDR2 FYNNEI, per germline. This CDR3 has 12 amino acids. Here the CDR3 DNA reads TGTGCCAGCGGTGCTAGCGGGGCCCCGAGAGACTTC. It specifies CASGASGAPRDF.